In its sample, the clone carrying this T cell receptor (beta chain) was seen a few times. Its antigen is still unknown. TCRbeta library construction was performed incorporating unique molecular identifiers. In TCRdb, the PCR reads were re-called with MiXCR into one record per CDR3 protein. The sample lists about 600,000 distinct CDR3 sequences; roughly 24% were seen once. The data derive from a study of T-cell reconstitution after alpha-beta-depleted transplantation in children. The study, taken as a whole, reports: A year post-transplant, T-cell counts and diversity derived mostly from newly produced T cells. Reportedly, roughly two months post-transplant, alpha-beta T cells arose from several hundred expanded graft clones.

Germline V lookup: CDR1 SGDLS, CDR2 YYNGEE. The ends were cut back, 3 bases at V and 0 bases at J, with 10 bases in the middle. The CDR3 contains 14 residues. The source is a boy in the first two years of life who had a stem cell transplant for acute myeloid leukemia, so the T cells may come from the graft donor. The chain couples TRBV9 to TRBJ2-7; no definite D call. Specimen: PBMCs, mostly from graft donor cells, collected 360 days after TCRalphabeta/CD19-depleted stem cell transplant. The CDR3 nucleotides read TGTGCCAGCAGCGAGGCAGCAATCTCCTACGAGCAGTACTTC. Translation gives CASSEAAISYEQYF.